Each of the 20 T cell receptor beta chains below was sequenced from the same sample in a study of blood T cell repertoires in COVID-19. Profiling relied on immunoSEQ multiplex PCR, and the TCRdb table lists in-frame clones only, not all of them. The table records some 160,000 clones, around four fifths of them present only once. The sample taken for sequencing was peripheral blood. The source is an elderly woman with COVID-19, enrolled during active disease.

V gene TRBV2 combines with J gene TRBJ1-2, with 12 positions matching TRBD1. Trimming removed 6 bases from V and 6 bases from J; junction bases left unmatched: 11. The length of the CDR3 is 16 residues. Looked up from germline, CDR1 is SNHLY and CDR2 is FYNNEI. The CDR3 sequence: CASRDLRDRGRNGYTF. In DNA form, the CDR3 reads TGTGCCAGCAGGGACTTACGGGACAGGGGGCGGAATGGCTACACCTTC.

This chain links TRBV9 with TRBJ1-3; no clear D gene. Germline V CDR1 and CDR2: SGDLS, YYNGEE. The V gene lost 4 bases and the J gene lost 0 bases, with 11 bases spanning the gap. This CDR3 spans 15 amino acids. This chain's CDR3 is CASSPRLLSGNTIYF. The CDR3 DNA sequence: TGTGCCAGCAGCCCTAGACTACTCTCTGGAAACACCATATATTTT.

The chain has TRBV18 and TRBJ2-7, with a tentative D call TRBD1 (6 bases). V was shortened by 3 bases and J by 2 bases, with 14 bases between the two germline ends. Germline V gives CDR1 KGHSH, CDR2 LQKENI. CDR3 length equals 15 residues. CDR3 region: CASSPLAGDPYEQYF. The CDR3 region has the DNA TGTGCCAGCTCACCCTTGGCAGGGGACCCCTACGAGCAGTACTTC.

J is TRBJ2-5 and V is TRBV6-1; TRBD2 matches at 9 bases. J lost 5 bases, V lost 2 bases, and 6 bases had no gene match. Germline-derived CDR1 and CDR2 are MNHNS and SASEGT. CDR3 length equals 15 residues. CDR3 sequence (DNA): TGTGCCAGCAGTGAATGGGCGGGGGGGCCGGAGACCCAGTACTTC. It encodes CASSEWAGGPETQYF.

This rearrangement joins TRBV7-8 to TRBJ2-3, with D possibly TRBD2 on 7 matching bases. The CDR3 is 17 residues long. V lost 0 bases and J 2 bases, leaving 15 bases between the germline ends. The V gene's germline CDR1 is SGHVS and CDR2 FQNEAQ. The CDR3 DNA sequence: TGTGCCAGCAGCTTAGCGAAGGGGGGACTACCCACAGATACGCAGTATTTT. This codes for CASSLAKGGLPTDTQYF.

The chain carries TRBV2 and TRBJ2-3; TRBD2 is a possible D gene (6 bases). Germline V gene sequence: CDR1 SNHLY, CDR2 FYNNEI. CDR3 length equals 14 residues. Trimming took off 5 bases at V and 1 base at J, with 10 bases between the two ends. The CDR3 nucleotides read TGTGCCAGCAGTTATAGCGGCCGCACAGATACGCAGTATTTT. It is translated as CASSYSGRTDTQYF.

This clone was seen more than once but under ten times. This chain connects TRBV11-3 to TRBJ2-1; TRBD2 matches 9 bases. The junction had 8 bases not matched to a gene; V was cut back by 2 bases and J by 9 bases. CDR1 is SGHNT and CDR2 is YENEEA in the germline V gene. The CDR3 is made up of 15 amino acids. For the CDR3, the DNA is TGTGCCAGCAGCTTAATAGCGGGAGCTCAGGGTGAGCAGTTCTTC. Protein: CASSLIAGAQGEQFF.

The CDR3 DNA sequence: TGCGCCAGCAGCTTGGGGGGACAGGGTTCCAATGAGCAGTTCTTC. This gives the protein CASSLGGQGSNEQFF. The rearrangement joins TRBV5-1 to TRBJ2-1; 9 bases match TRBD1. From germline, CDR1 is SGHRS and CDR2 YFSETQ. The V segment lost 0 bases and the J segment 6 bases; nucleotides outside the gene matches: 4. This CDR3 is 15 amino acids long.

The genes are TRBV7-9 and TRBJ2-5; TRBD1 agrees at 10 bases. Germline V gives CDR1 SEHNR, CDR2 FQNEAQ (reference sequence). J lost 1 base, V lost 5 bases, and 4 bases had no gene match. The CDR3 has 15 amino acids. CDR3 bases: TGTGCCAGCAGCCGGACAGGGGGTCTCCAAGAGACCCAGTACTTC. Protein product: CASSRTGGLQETQYF. The entire variable domain, with the rest obtained from reference TRBV7-9 and TRBJ2-5, is as follows: DTGVSQNPRHKITKRGQNVTFRCDPISEHNRLYWYRQTLGQGPEFLTYFQNEAQLEKSRLLSDRFSAERPKGSFSTLEIQRTEQGDSAMYLCASSRTGGLQETQYFGPGTRLLVL.

The gene calls are TRBV6-5 and TRBJ1-2; no clear D gene. The CDR3 length is 16 residues. V gave up 0 bases and J gave up 5 bases, with 16 bases separating them. CDR1 MNHEY and CDR2 SVGAGI come from the germline V gene. The CDR3 DNA sequence: TGTGCCAGCAGTTACTCAGTAACCGGGGTTAGGTATGGCTACACCTTC. The encoded protein is CASSYSVTGVRYGYTF.

CDR3: CASSILTGGQRQAFF. The CDR3 bases are TGTGCCAGTAGTATTCTTACCGGGGGACAGCGGCAGGCTTTCTTT. The chain recombines TRBV19 with TRBJ1-1; 7 nucleotides align to TRBD1. The CDR3 extends over 15 amino acids. Germline V gene lookup returns CDR1 LNHDA and CDR2 SQIVND (reference sequence). Germline trimming cut 3 bases from V and 11 bases from J; bases unmatched to any gene: 15. Based on the CDR3 plus reference TRBV19 and TRBJ1-1, the full variable domain is DGGITQSPKYLFRKEGQNVTLSCEQNLNHDAMYWYRQDPGQGLRLIYYSQIVNDFQKGDIAEGYSVSREKKESFPLTVTSAQKNPTAFYLCASSILTGGQRQAFFGQGTRLTVV.

The chain uses TRBV6-5 and TRBJ1-2, with 9 bases matching TRBD1. CDR3 length: 14 residues. Germline CDR1 reads MNHEY; CDR2 reads SVGAGI. Trimming took 4 bases from V and 3 from J; bases not matched to a gene: 3. The CDR3: CASSSGQGYYGYTF. The CDR3 region has the DNA TGTGCCAGCAGTTCGGGACAGGGCTACTATGGCTACACCTTC.

The genes are TRBV19 and TRBJ2-3; 9 nucleotides agree with TRBD1. Germline CDR1 is LNHDA and CDR2 is SQIVND (reference sequence). The V gene end was trimmed by 3 bases and the J gene end by 9 bases; junction bases not matched to a gene: 10. CDR3 length: 15 amino acids. The CDR3 protein is CASSMGGGTGRTQYF. CDR3 sequence (DNA): TGTGCCAGTAGTATGGGGGGCGGGACAGGGCGCACGCAGTATTTT.

The chain is built from TRBV11-2 and TRBJ2-4; TRBD1 might be the D (5 bases). Per germline, CDR1 SGHAT and CDR2 FQNNGV. Trimming cost V 6 bases and J 7 bases, with 13 bases left between them. The CDR3 totals 13 residues. The chain's CDR3 is CASRPRGTNIQYF. The DNA of the CDR3 is TGTGCCAGCAGACCAAGGGGAACTAACATTCAGTACTTC.

The V call is TRBV5-8, the J call TRBJ1-2; possible D gene TRBD1, 6 bases. With 0 bases removed from V and 8 bases from J, the gap between germline ends came to 11 bases. Germline assignment: CDR1 SGHTS and CDR2 YDEGEE. This CDR3 has 13 residues. The DNA for the CDR3 is TGTGCCAGCAGCTTGGCGCGGGGGCACGGCTACACCTTC. Translation: CASSLARGHGYTF.

The chain couples TRBV4-2 to TRBJ2-7; a weak D match, TRBD1 (6 bases). The CDR3 contains 14 residues. The V gene lost 2 bases and the J gene lost 6 bases, with 14 bases spanning the gap. Germline V lookup: CDR1 LGHNA, CDR2 YNFKEQ. CDR3 sequence (DNA): TGTGCCAGCAGCCAACCAGGGGACCTAATCGAGCAGTACTTC. It yields the protein CASSQPGDLIEQYF.

This chain uses TRBV5-6 with TRBJ2-7; 9 nucleotides match TRBD1. Trimming at V came to 4 bases and at J to 0 bases, leaving 5 bases not matched to a gene. Germline CDR1 SGHDT, CDR2 YYEEEE. CDR3 length: 15 amino acids. DNA for the CDR3: TGTGCCAGCAGCGTGTGGGACAGGGCCTCCTACGAGCAGTACTTC. This encodes CASSVWDRASYEQYF.

The chain recombines TRBV15 with TRBJ1-5, with a tentative D call TRBD1 (5 bases). The germline CDR1 and CDR2 sequences are LNHNV and YYDKDF (reference sequence). V was pared by 7 bases and J by 1 base, with 20 bases between. The CDR3 covers 17 residues. CDR3 coding DNA: TGTGCCACCAACCAATATGGAGGGGCTGAGAGCAATCAGCCCCAGCATTTT. It is translated as CATNQYGGAESNQPQHF. Using reference TRBV15 and TRBJ1-5 for the parts outside the CDR3, the full variable domain is DAMVIQNPRYQVTQFGKPVTLSCSQTLNHNVMYWYQQKSSQAPKLLFHYYDKDFNNEADTPDNFQSRRPNTSFCFLDIRSPGLGDTAMYLCATNQYGGAESNQPQHFGDGTRLSIL.

The chain carries TRBV6-5 and TRBJ1-2; no firm D call. The CDR3 is 11 amino acids. CDR1 and CDR2 (germline): MNHEY, SVGAGI. The germline V and J ends were trimmed by 6 bases and 10 bases, with 12 bases remaining between them. The DNA of the CDR3 is TGTGCCAGCAGGCAGGTTGTTGCCTACACCTTC. Protein: CASRQVVAYTF.

The rearrangement joins TRBV19 to TRBJ2-7; tentatively, D is TRBD2 (5 bases). The CDR3 length is 13 residues. The V gene lost 9 bases and the J gene lost 0 bases, with 12 bases spanning the gap. Germline lookup yields CDR1 LNHDA and CDR2 SQIVND (reference sequence). The CDR3 sequence is CASGTGISYEQYF. CDR3 DNA sequence: TGTGCCAGCGGTACCGGGATCTCCTACGAGCAGTACTTC.